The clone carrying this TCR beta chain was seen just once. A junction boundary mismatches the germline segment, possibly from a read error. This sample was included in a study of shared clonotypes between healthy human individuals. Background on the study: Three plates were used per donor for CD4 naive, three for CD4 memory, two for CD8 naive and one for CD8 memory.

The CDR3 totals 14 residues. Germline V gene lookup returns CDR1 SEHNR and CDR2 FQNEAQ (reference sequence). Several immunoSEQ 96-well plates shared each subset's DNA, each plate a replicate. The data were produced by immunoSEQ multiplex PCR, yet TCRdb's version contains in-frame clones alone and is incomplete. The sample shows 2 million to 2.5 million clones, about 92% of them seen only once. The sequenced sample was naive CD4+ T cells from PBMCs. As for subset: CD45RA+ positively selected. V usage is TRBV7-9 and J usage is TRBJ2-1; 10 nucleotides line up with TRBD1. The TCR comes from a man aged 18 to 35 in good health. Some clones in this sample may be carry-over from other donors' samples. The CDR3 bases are TGTGCCACCAGGAGGGACAGGGGATACAATGAGCAGCTCTTC. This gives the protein CATRRDRGYNEQLF. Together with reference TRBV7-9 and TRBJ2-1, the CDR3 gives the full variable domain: DTGVSQNPRHKITKRGQNVTFRCDPISEHNRLYWYRQTLGQGPEFLTYFQNEAQLEKSRLLSDRFSAERPKGSFSTLEIQRTEQGDSAMYLCATRRDRGYNEQLFGPGTRLTVL.